This T cell receptor (beta chain) is from a study of control samples from healthy donors and cancer patients. Sequencing used immunoSEQ multiplex PCR; TCRdb keeps in-frame clones, though not all of them. The sample consists of approximately 86,000 clones, approximately 86% of them appearing once. The germline V gene encodes CDR1 SGHRS and CDR2 YFSETQ. There are 13 residues in the CDR3. V lost 0 bases to trimming and J lost 6 bases, with 8 bases between them. This receptor was taken from a man aged 25-45 years in good health. Source material: blood. This chain links TRBV5-1 with TRBJ2-3; D ambiguous. CDR3 nucleotides: TGCGCCAGCAGCTTGGACCAGGCCGATACGCAGTATTTT. It codes for CASSLDQADTQYF. The variable domain in full, completed from reference TRBV5-1 and TRBJ2-3, reads KAGVTQTPRYLIKTRGQQVTLSCSPISGHRSVSWYQQTPGQGLQFLFEYFSETQRNKGNFPGRFSGRQFSNSRSEMNVSTLELGDSALYLCASSLDQADTQYFGPGTRLTVL.